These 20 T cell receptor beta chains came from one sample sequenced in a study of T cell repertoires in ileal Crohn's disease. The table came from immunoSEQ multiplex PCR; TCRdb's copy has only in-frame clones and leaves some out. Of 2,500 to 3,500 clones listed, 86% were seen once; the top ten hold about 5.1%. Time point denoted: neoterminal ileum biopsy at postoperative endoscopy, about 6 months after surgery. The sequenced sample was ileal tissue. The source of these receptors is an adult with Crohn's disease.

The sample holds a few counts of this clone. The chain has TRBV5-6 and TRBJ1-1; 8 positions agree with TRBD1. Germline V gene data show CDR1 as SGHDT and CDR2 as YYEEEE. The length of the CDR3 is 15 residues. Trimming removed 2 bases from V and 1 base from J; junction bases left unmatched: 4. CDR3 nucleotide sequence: TGTGCCAGCAGCTTCCATGGACAGGGGAACACTGAAGCTTTCTTT. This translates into CASSFHGQGNTEAFF.

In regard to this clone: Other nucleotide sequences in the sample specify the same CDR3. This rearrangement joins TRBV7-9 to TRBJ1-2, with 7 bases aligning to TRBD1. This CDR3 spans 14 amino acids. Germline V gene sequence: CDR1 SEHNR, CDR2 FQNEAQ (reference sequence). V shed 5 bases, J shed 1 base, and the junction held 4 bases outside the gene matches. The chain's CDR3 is CASSPSGGNYGYTF. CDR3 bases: TGTGCCAGCAGCCCGTCAGGGGGTAACTATGGCTACACCTTC.

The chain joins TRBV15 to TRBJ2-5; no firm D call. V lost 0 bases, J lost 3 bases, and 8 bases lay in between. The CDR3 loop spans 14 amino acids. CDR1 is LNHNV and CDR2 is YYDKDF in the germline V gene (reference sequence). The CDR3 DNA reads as TGTGCCACCAGCAGAGATCTGCAGGAAGAGACCCAGTACTTC. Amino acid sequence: CATSRDLQEETQYF.

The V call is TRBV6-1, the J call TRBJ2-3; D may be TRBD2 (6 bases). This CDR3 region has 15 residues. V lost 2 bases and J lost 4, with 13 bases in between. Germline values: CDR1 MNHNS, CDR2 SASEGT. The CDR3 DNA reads TGTGCCAGCAGTGAAAGGGCGGGAACACCAGATACGCAGTATTTT. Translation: CASSERAGTPDTQYF.

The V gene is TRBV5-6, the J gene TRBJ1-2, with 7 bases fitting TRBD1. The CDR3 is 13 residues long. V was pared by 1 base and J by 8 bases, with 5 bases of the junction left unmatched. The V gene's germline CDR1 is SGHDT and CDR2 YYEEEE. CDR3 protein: CASSLTGAPGYTF. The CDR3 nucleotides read TGTGCCAGCAGCTTGACAGGGGCTCCCGGCTACACCTTC. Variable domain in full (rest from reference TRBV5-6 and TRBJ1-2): DAGVTQSPTHLIKTRGQQVTLRCSPKSGHDTVSWYQQALGQGPQFIFQYYEEEERQRGNFPDRFSGHQFPNYSSELNVNALLLGDSALYLCASSLTGAPGYTFGSGTRLTVV.

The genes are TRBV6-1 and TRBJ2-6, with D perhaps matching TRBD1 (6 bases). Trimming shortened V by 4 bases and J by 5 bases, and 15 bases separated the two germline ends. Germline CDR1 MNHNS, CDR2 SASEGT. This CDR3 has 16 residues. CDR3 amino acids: CASSGQEARRANVLTF. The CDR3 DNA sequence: TGTGCCAGCAGTGGACAGGAAGCTCGAAGGGCCAACGTCCTGACTTTC.

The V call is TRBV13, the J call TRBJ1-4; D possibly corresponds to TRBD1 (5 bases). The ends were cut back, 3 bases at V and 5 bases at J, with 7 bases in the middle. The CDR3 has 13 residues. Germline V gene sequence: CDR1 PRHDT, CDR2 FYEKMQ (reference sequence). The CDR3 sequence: CASSFTGNEKLFF. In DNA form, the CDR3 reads TGTGCCAGCAGCTTTACAGGAAATGAAAAACTGTTTTTT.

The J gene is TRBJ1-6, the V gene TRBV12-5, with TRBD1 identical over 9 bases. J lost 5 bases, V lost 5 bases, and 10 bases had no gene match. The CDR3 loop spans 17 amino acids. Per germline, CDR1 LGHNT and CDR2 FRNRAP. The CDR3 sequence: CASGRPRDRVDNSPLHF. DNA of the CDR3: TGTGCTAGTGGTCGACCCCGGGACAGGGTGGATAATTCACCCCTCCACTTT.

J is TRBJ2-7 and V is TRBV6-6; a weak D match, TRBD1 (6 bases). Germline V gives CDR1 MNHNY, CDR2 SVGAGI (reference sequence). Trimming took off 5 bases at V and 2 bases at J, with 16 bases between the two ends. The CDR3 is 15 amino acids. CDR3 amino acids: CASSADRYIAYEQYF. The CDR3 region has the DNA TGTGCCAGCAGTGCCGACAGGTATATCGCCTACGAGCAGTACTTC.

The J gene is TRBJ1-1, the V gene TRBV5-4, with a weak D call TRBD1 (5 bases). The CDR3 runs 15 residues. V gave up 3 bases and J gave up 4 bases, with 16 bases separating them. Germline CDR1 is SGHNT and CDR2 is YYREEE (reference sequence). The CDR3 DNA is TGTGCCAGCAGCTCCTCGCGGGGGTTTAGCACTGAAGCTTTCTTT. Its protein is CASSSSRGFSTEAFF.

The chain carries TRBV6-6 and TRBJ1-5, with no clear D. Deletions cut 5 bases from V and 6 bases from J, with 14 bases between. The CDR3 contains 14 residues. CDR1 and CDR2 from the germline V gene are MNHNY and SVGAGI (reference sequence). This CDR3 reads CASSNSRLGQPQHF. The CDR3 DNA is TGTGCCAGCAGTAATTCTCGCCTCGGTCAGCCCCAGCATTTT.

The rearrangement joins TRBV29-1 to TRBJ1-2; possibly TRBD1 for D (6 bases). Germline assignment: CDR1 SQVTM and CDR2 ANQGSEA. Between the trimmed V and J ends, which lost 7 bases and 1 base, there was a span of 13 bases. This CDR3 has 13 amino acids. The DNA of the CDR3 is TGCAGCGCAAAGGGGGGGAGTAACTATGGCTACACCTTC. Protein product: CSAKGGSNYGYTF.

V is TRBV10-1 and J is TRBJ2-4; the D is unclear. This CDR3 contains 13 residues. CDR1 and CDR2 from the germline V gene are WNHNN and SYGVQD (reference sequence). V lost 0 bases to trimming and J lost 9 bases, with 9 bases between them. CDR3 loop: CASSESSPGIQYF. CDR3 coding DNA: TGCGCCAGCAGTGAGTCGAGCCCTGGCATTCAGTACTTC.

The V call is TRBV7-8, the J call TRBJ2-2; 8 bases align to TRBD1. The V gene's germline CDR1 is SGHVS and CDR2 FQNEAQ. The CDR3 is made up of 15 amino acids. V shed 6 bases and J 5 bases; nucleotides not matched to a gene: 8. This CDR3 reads CASRRQGSQTGELFF. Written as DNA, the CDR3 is TGTGCCAGCAGAAGACAGGGGAGTCAGACCGGGGAGCTGTTTTTT.

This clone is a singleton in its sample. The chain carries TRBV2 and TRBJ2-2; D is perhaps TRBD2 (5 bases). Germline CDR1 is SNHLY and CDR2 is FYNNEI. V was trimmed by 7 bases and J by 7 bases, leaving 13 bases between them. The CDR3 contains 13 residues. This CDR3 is CASTRGPVGELFF. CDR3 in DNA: TGTGCCAGCACAAGAGGGCCGGTCGGGGAGCTGTTTTTT.

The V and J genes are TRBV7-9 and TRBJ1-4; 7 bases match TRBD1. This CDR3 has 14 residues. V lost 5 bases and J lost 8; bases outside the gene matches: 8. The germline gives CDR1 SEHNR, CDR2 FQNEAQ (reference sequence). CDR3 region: CASSKNRGREKLFF. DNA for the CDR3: TGTGCCAGCAGCAAGAATAGGGGGCGCGAAAAACTGTTTTTT.

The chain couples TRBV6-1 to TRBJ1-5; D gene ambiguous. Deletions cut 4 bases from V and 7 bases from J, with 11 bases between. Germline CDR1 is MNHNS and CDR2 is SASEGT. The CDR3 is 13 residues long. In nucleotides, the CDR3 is TGTGCCAGCAGTGGACCGTCGGTCCAGCCCCAGCATTTT. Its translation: CASSGPSVQPQHF.

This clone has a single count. Written as DNA, the CDR3 is TGTGCCAGCAGTGAAAGGACAGAAGATCAGCCCCAGCATTTT. Amino acids: CASSERTEDQPQHF. This sequence joins TRBV2 and TRBJ1-5, with a possible D match to TRBD1 (6 bases). The CDR3 consists of 14 residues. The germline V gene has CDR1 SNHLY and CDR2 FYNNEI. V shed 2 bases and J shed 5 bases, with 10 bases lying between them.

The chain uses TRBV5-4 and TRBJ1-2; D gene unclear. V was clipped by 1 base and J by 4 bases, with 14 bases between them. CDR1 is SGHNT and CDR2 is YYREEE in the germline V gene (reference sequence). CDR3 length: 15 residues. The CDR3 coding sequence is TGTGCCAGCAGCTTGAGGTCCGGCGGGTTCTATGGCTACACCTTC. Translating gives CASSLRSGGFYGYTF.

CDR3 in DNA: TGTGCCAGCAGTCTAGGGCAGGAGACTGAAGCTTTCTTT. Protein product: CASSLGQETEAFF. The chain carries TRBV2 and TRBJ1-1; D not certain. V was clipped by 5 bases and J by 5 bases, with 12 bases between them. The CDR3 length is 13 residues. Germline-derived CDR1 and CDR2 are SNHLY and FYNNEI.